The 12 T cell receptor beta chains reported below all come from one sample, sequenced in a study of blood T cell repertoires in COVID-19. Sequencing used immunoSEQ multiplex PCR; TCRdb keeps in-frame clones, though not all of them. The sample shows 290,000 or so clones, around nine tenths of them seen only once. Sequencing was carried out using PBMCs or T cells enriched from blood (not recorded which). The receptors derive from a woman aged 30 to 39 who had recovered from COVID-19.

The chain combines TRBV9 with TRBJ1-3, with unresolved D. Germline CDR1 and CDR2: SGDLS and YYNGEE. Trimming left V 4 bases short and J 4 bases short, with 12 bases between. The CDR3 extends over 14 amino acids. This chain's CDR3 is CASSQWEGGNTIYF. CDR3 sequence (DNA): TGTGCCAGCAGCCAATGGGAGGGAGGAAACACCATATATTTT.

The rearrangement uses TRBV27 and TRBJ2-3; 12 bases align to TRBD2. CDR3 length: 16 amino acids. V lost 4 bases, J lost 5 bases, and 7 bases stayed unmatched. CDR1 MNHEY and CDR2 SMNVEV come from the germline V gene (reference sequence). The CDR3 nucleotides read TGTGCCAGCAGTTCAGTGACTAGCGGGAGTGGAGATACGCAGTATTTT. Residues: CASSSVTSGSGDTQYF.

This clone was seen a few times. The CDR3 sequence is CASSQGPGDTQYF. The CDR3 DNA is TGCGCCAGCAGCCAAGGGCCCGGGGATACGCAGTATTTT. The chain employs TRBV4-1 and TRBJ2-3, with D hard to call. The ends were cut back, 1 base at V and 6 bases at J, with 8 bases in the middle. Germline V gene lookup returns CDR1 MGHRA and CDR2 YSYEKL. The CDR3 spans 13 residues.

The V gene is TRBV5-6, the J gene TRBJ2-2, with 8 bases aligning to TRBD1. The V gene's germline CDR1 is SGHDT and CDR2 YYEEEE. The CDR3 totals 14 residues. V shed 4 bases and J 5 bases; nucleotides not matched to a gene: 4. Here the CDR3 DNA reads TGTGCCAGCAGCAGTAGACAGGGGACCGGGGAGCTGTTTTTT. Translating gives CASSSRQGTGELFF.

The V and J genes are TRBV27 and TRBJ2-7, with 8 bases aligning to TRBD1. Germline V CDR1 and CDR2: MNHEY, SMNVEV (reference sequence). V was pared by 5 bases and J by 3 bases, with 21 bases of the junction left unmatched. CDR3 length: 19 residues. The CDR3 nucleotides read TGTGCCAGCAGTGGGCGGGTTCCCGGGACAGGATATCCCCACTACGAGCAGTACTTC. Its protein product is CASSGRVPGTGYPHYEQYF.

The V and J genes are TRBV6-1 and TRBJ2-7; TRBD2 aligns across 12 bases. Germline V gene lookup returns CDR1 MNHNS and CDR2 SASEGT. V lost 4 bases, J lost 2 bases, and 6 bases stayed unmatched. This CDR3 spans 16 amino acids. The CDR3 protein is CASSGRLAGAAYEQYF. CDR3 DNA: TGTGCCAGCAGTGGGAGACTAGCGGGAGCCGCCTACGAGCAGTACTTC.

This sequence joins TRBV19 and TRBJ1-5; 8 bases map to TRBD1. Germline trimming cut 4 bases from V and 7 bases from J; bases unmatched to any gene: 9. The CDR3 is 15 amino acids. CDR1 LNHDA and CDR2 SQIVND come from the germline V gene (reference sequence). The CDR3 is CASSTRDRWEQPQHF. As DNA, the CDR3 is TGTGCCAGTAGTACCCGGGACAGGTGGGAACAGCCCCAGCATTTT.

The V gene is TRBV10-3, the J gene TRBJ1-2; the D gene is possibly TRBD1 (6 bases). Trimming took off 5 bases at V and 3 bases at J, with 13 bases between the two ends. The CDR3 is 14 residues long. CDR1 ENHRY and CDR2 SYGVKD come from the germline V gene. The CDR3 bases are TGTGCCATCAGTCTCAAACAGGGCGACTATGGCTACACCTTC. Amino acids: CAISLKQGDYGYTF.

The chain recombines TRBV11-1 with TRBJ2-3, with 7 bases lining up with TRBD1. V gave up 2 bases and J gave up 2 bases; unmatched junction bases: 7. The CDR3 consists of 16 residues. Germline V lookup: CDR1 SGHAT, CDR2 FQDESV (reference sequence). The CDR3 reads CASSLISGQVTDTQYF. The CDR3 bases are TGTGCCAGCAGCTTAATTTCAGGACAGGTCACAGATACGCAGTATTTT.

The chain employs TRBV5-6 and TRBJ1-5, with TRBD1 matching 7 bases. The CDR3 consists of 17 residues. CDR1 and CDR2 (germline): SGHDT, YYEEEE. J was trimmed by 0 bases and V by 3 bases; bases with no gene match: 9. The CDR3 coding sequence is TGTGCCAGCAGCTCGACCGGGACAGAGGATAGCAATCAGCCCCAGCATTTT. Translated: CASSSTGTEDSNQPQHF.

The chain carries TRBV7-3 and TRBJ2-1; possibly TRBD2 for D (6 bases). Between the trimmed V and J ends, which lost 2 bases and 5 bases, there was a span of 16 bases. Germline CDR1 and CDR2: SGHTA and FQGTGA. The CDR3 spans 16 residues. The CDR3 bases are TGTGCCAGCAGCTTAGTCGGCGGGACGGACAACAATGAGCAGTTCTTC. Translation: CASSLVGGTDNNEQFF.

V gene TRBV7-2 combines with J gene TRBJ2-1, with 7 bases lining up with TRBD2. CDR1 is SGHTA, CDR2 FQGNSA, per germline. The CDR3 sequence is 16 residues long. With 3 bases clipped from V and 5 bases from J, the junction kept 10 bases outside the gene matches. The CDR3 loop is CASSFRRGSSNNEQFF. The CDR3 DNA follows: TGTGCCAGCAGCTTCCGGCGCGGGAGTTCTAACAATGAGCAGTTCTTC.